This TCR beta chain is drawn from a study of breast tumors, draining lymph nodes, adjacent tissues. General study findings and limits: Tumor and nontumor repertoires were significantly more similar in luminal-like than in basal-like breast cancer.

After removal of 4 bases from V and 4 bases from J, the junction contained 4 bases not matched to a gene. This CDR3 is built from 14 residues. From germline, CDR1 is SQVTM and CDR2 ANQGSEA. On this clonotype itself: What it recognizes is unknown.

TCRdb passed the multiplex PCR reads through MiXCR, listing each CDR3 protein once. In the table there are roughly 14,000 distinct CDR3 sequences, roughly three fifths of which are singletons. This TCR came from a female donor with breast cancer. Some clones in this sample may be carry-over from other donors' samples. The sequencing input was tumor-adjacent breast tissue. V gene TRBV29-1 combines with J gene TRBJ2-3; 11 bases agree with TRBD2. The CDR3 nucleotides are TGCAGCGTTGGTATAGCGGGAGGGTCAGATACGCAGTATTTT. Translation: CSVGIAGGSDTQYF.